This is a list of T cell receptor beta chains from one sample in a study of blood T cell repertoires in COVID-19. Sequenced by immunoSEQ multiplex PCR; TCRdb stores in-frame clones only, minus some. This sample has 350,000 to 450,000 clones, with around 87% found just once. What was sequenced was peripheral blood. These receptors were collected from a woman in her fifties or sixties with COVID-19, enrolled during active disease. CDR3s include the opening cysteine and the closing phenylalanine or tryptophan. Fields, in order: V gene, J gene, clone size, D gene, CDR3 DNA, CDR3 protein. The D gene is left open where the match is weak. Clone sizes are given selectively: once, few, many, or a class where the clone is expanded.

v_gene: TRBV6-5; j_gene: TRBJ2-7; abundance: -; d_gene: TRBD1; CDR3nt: TGTGCCAGCAGGGTGGACAGGGGGCTTGGCGAGCAGTACTTC; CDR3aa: CASRVDRGLGEQYF
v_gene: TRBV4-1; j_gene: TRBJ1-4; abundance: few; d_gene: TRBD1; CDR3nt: TGCGCCAGCAGCCTACAGGGGCAGGGAGTCGGAAAACTGTTTTTT; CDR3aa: CASSLQGQGVGKLFF
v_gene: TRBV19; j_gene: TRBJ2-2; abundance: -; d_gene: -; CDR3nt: TGTGCCAGTAGCCGGGATGCGAACACCGGGGAGCTGTTTTTT; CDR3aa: CASSRDANTGELFF
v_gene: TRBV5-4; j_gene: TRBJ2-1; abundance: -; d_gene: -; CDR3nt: TGTGCCAGCAGCTGGGAGGCGGGCAGGGAAAGATACAATGAGCAGTTCTTC; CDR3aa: CASSWEAGRERYNEQFF
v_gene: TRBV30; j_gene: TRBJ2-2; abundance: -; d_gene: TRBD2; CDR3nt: TGTGCCTGGAGTGTACTAGCGGGGGGGAACACCGGGGAGCTGTTTTTT; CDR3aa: CAWSVLAGGNTGELFF
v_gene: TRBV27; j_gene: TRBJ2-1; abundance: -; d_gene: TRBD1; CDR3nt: TGTGCCAGCAGTTTACTGGGACAGATAAGTTACGAGCAGTTCTTC; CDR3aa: CASSLLGQISYEQFF
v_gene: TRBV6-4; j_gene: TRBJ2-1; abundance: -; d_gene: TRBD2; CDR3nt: TGTGCCAGCAGTGGGAGGGAGACTAGCGGGGGGGCCAATGAGCAGTTCTTC; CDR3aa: CASSGRETSGGANEQFF
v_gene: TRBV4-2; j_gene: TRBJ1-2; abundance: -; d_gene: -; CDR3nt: TGTGCCAGCAGCCAACCGACCGACCCAGGAGGTGGCTACACCTTC; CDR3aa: CASSQPTDPGGGYTF
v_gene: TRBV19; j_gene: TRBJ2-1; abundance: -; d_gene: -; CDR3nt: TGTGCCAGTCAGCTACAGGGCTATGGGCAGTTCTTC; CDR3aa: CASQLQGYGQFF
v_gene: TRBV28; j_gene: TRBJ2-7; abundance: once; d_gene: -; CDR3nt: TGTGCCAGCATCCTCCCAAGAGACGAGCAGTACTTC; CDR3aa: CASILPRDEQYF
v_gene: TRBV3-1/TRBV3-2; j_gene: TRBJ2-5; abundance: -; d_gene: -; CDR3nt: TGTGCCAGCAGCCAGTTGGCCCAAGAGACCCAGTACTTC; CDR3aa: CASSQLAQETQYF
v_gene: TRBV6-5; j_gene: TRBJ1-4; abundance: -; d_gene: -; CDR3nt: TGTGCCAGCAGTTCCCGGGGATGGGCTAATGAAAAACTGTTTTTT; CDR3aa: CASSSRGWANEKLFF
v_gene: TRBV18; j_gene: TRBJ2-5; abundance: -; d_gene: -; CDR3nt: TGTGCCAGCTCACCACAGCTGGGGGGCCAAGAGACCCAGTACTTC; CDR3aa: CASSPQLGGQETQYF
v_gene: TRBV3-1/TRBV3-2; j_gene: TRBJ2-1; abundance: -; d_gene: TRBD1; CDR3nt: TGTGCCAGCAGCCAGACAGGGAGTGAGCAGTTCTTC; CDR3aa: CASSQTGSEQFF
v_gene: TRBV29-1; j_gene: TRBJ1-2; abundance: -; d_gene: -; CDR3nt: TGCAGCGTTGGGGCAGGGATCTTCTATGGCTACACCTTC; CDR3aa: CSVGAGIFYGYTF
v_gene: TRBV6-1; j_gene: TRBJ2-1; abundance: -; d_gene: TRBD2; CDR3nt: TGTGCCAGCAGTGGGAGGGCGGGGGAGACCAGCTCCTACAATGAGCAGTTCTTC; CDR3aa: CASSGRAGETSSYNEQFF
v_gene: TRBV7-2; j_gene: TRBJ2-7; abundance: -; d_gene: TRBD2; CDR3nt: TGTGCCAGCAGCCTCCCCCGGGAGGAACCCGGCGAGCAGTACTTC; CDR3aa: CASSLPREEPGEQYF
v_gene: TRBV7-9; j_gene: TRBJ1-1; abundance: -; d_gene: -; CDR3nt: TGTGCCAGCATCCTGAGGGGAGGCACTGAAGCTTTCTTT; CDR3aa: CASILRGGTEAFF
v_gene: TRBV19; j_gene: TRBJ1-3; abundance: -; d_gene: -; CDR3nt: -; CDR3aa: CASSVRARALTSSGNTIYF
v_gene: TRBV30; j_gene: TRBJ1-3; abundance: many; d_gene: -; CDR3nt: TGTGCCTGGAGTGTCAGTTCGAACACCATATATTTT; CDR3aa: CAWSVSSNTIYF
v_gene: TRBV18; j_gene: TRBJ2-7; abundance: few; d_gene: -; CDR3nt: TGTGCCAGCTCTCAACAGGGCGGCTACGAGCAGTACTTC; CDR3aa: CASSQQGGYEQYF
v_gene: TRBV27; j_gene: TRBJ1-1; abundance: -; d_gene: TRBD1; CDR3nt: TGTGCCAGCAGTCGGGACAGGGAGAACACTGAAGCTTTCTTT; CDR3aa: CASSRDRENTEAFF
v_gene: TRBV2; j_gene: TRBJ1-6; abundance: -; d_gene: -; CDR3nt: TGTGCCAGCAGTGAAAGTCGGGGTAATTCACCCCTCCACTTT; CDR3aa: CASSESRGNSPLHF
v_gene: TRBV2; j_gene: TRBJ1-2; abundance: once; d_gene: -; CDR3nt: TGTGCCAGCAGTGAGTTAAACTATGGCTACACCTTC; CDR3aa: CASSELNYGYTF
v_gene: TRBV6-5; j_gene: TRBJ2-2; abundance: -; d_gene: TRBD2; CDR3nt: TGTGCCACGAAGCGGGGGGGCACCGGGGAGCTGTTTTTT; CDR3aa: CATKRGGTGELFF
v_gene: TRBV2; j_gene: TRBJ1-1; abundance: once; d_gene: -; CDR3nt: TGTGCCAGCAGCTCCGTTGGAGTGAGGACTGAAGCTTTCTTT; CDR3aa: CASSSVGVRTEAFF
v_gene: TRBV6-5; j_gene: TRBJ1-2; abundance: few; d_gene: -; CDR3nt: TGTGCCAGCAGTTACTCGAAAGGGGCCGGCTACACCTTC; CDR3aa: CASSYSKGAGYTF
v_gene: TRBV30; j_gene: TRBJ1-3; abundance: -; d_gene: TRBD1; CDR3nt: TGTGCCTGGAGTGTAAGGGGACAGGGGCCGGGAAACACCATATATTTT; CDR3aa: CAWSVRGQGPGNTIYF
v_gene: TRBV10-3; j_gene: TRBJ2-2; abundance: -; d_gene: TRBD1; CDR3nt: TGTGCCATCAGTGACCGACCGGGACAGGGGCCCGGGGAGCTGTTTTTT; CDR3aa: CAISDRPGQGPGELFF
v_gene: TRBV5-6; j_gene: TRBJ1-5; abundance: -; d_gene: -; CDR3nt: TGTGCCAGCACCACAGGGTTTCAGCCCCAGCATTTT; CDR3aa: CASTTGFQPQHF
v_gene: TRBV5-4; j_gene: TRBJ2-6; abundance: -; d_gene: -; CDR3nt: TGTGCCAGCAGCTTTTTGGGCAGAAGTTGGGCTGCCGGGGCCAACGTCCTGACTTTC; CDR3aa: CASSFLGRSWAAGANVLTF
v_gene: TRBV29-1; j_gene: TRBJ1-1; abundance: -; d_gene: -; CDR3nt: TGCAGCGGGGGAGGGGCCACTGAAGCTTTCTTT; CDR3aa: CSGGGATEAFF
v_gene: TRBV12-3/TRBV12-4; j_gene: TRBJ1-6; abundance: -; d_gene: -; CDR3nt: TGTGCCAGCAGCCTTCAGGGTGATTCACCCCTCCACTTT; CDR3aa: CASSLQGDSPLHF
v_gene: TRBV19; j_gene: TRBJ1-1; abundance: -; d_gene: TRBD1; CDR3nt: TGTGCCAGTAGTTCCCCGGGACAGGGGGCTTTATGGACTGAAGCTTTCTTT; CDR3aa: CASSSPGQGALWTEAFF
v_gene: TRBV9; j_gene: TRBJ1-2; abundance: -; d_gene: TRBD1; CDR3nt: TGTGCCAGCAGCGTATGGGACAGGGCCCCTAAAGATGGCTACACCTTC; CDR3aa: CASSVWDRAPKDGYTF
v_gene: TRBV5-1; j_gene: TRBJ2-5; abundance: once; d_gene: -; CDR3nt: TGCGCCAGCAGCCCCGGAGGTGGAGGCCAAGAGACCCAGTACTTC; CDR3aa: CASSPGGGGQETQYF